Below, 16 T cell receptor beta chains from the same sample are listed, as sequenced in a study of cytomegalovirus exposure and HLA in healthy donors. Primers: 60 Vbeta forward and 13 Jbeta reverse. Produced via immunoSEQ multiplex PCR; TCRdb's table is partial and in-frame only. Altogether 81,000 or so clones are present, about three quarters being singletons, with the ten largest covering roughly 3%. Sequenced sample: PBMCs. The receptors were gathered from a man between 50 and 59 years old in good health and CMV-seropositive.

This rearrangement joins TRBV25-1 to TRBJ2-1; 12 bases line up with TRBD2. Trimming at V came to 11 bases and at J to 9 bases, leaving 14 bases not matched to a gene. This CDR3 contains 15 residues. From germline, CDR1 is MGHDK and CDR2 SYGVNS. DNA for the CDR3: TGTGCCGTAGGCGGCCTAGCGGGAGGGACTAGTGAGCAGTTCTTC. Its protein is CAVGGLAGGTSEQFF.

This clone has only one observation. The chain has TRBV10-2 and TRBJ2-5, with TRBD1 identical over 7 bases. The V gene's germline CDR1 is WSHSY and CDR2 SAAADI. The CDR3 extends over 18 amino acids. J gave up 5 bases and V 2 bases, and 17 bases lay outside the gene matches. CDR3 DNA sequence: TGCGCCAGCAGTGAGCCAAACAAATCGACAGGGAAAAGGGAGACCCAGTACTTC. Its protein product is CASSEPNKSTGKRETQYF.

This chain joins TRBV5-4 and TRBJ2-1; 8 nucleotides agree with TRBD1. This CDR3 region has 15 residues. Germline values: CDR1 SGHNT, CDR2 YYREEE (reference sequence). With 0 bases clipped from V and 9 bases from J, the junction kept 8 bases outside the gene matches. CDR3 nucleotide sequence: TGTGCCAGCAGCTTGGGGGGACAGGTTATAGGTGAGCAGTTCTTC. It yields the protein CASSLGGQVIGEQFF. The variable domain in full, completed from reference TRBV5-4 and TRBJ2-1, reads ETGVTQSPTHLIKTRGQQVTLRCSSQSGHNTVSWYQQALGQGPQFIFQYYREEENGRGNFPPRFSGLQFPNYSSELNVNALELDDSALYLCASSLGGQVIGEQFFGPGTRLTVL.

V and J are TRBV30 and TRBJ1-3; 7 bases map to TRBD1. This CDR3 has 13 amino acids. Unmatched junction bases numbered 6, after V lost 4 bases and J lost 6 bases. Germline-derived CDR1 and CDR2 are GTSNPN and SVGIG (reference sequence). The CDR3 protein is CAWTTGRLNTIYF. The CDR3 region has the DNA TGTGCCTGGACGACAGGGAGATTAAACACCATATATTTT. Based on the CDR3 plus reference TRBV30 and TRBJ1-3, the full variable domain is SQTIHQWPATLVQPVGSPLSLECTVEGTSNPNLYWYRQAAGRGLQLLFYSVGIGQISSEVPQNLSASRPQDRQFILSSKKLLLSDSGFYLCAWTTGRLNTIYFGEGSWLTVV.

V is TRBV19 and J is TRBJ2-5; 11 bases match TRBD1. This CDR3 spans 15 amino acids. Germline CDR1 is LNHDA and CDR2 is SQIVND (reference sequence). J gave up 4 bases and V 1 base, and 2 bases lay outside the gene matches. The CDR3 nucleotides read TGTGCCAGTAGTATAGGGACAGGGGGCTTAGAGACCCAGTACTTC. It is translated as CASSIGTGGLETQYF. Together with reference TRBV19 and TRBJ2-5, the CDR3 gives the full variable domain: DGGITQSPKYLFRKEGQNVTLSCEQNLNHDAMYWYRQDPGQGLRLIYYSQIVNDFQKGDIAEGYSVSREKKESFPLTVTSAQKNPTAFYLCASSIGTGGLETQYFGPGTRLLVL.

The chain uses TRBV25-1 and TRBJ2-7, with D possibly matching TRBD2 (7 bases). The V end lost 6 bases, the J end lost 6 bases, and 15 bases lay between the germline ends. The CDR3 loop spans 13 amino acids. Germline V gene sequence: CDR1 MGHDK, CDR2 SYGVNS. CDR3 sequence (DNA): TGTGCCAGCAGGGGGGGGGCGTTGATCGAGCAGTACTTC. Protein: CASRGGALIEQYF.

V is TRBV27 and J is TRBJ2-7; D might be TRBD2 (5 bases). Germline CDR1 is MNHEY and CDR2 is SMNVEV (reference sequence). Deletions cut 3 bases from V and 4 bases from J, with 13 bases between. CDR3 size: 14 residues. This CDR3 is CASSFPGKGYEQYF. The CDR3 nucleotides are TGTGCCAGCAGTTTTCCGGGGAAGGGTTACGAGCAGTACTTC.

The chain combines TRBV9 with TRBJ2-2; the match to TRBD2 covers 8 bases. The length of the CDR3 is 15 residues. From germline, CDR1 is SGDLS and CDR2 YYNGEE. The ends lost 4 bases at V and 7 bases at J; junction bases unmatched: 9. The CDR3 DNA is TGTGCCAGCAGCCTCGGACTAGCCCGAGGCGGGGAGCTGTTTTTT. It yields the protein CASSLGLARGGELFF.

The V call is TRBV20-1, the J call TRBJ1-5; D remains unclear. Per germline, CDR1 DFQATT and CDR2 SNEGSKA (reference sequence). The CDR3 length is 11 residues. The V end was cut by 6 bases, the J end by 8 bases, with 11 bases between. The CDR3 is CSAGREEPQHF. The DNA for the CDR3 is TGCAGTGCCGGACGGGAGGAGCCCCAGCATTTT.

V and J are TRBV15 and TRBJ1-1; D gene uncertain. The CDR3 is made up of 16 amino acids. Germline CDR1 reads LNHNV; CDR2 reads YYDKDF (reference sequence). Trimming cost V 0 bases and J 1 base, with 12 bases left between them. The CDR3 DNA reads as TGTGCCACCAGCAGAGATGAGCAAGTAAGGAACACTGAAGCTTTCTTT. Amino acids: CATSRDEQVRNTEAFF.

This chain connects TRBV30 to TRBJ1-2, with D possibly matching TRBD1 (6 bases). V dropped 8 bases and J dropped 8 bases, with 21 bases sitting between them. Germline V lookup: CDR1 GTSNPN, CDR2 SVGIG (reference sequence). This CDR3 is built from 13 residues. CDR3 amino acids: CARRPGALGGYTF. For the CDR3, the DNA is TGTGCCCGGCGCCCAGGGGCGCTTGGAGGCTACACCTTC.

This clone was seen once. Germline is not matched at one junction end, which may reflect a read error. The rearrangement uses TRBV7-9 and TRBJ1-2, with a possible D match to TRBD1 (5 bases). Germline V gene sequence: CDR1 SEHNR, CDR2 FQNEAQ (reference sequence). The CDR3 consists of 16 residues. The CDR3 bases are TGTTCCAGCAGCTACGGCGGGACCGCTTCTAACTATGGCTACACCTTC. This encodes CSSSYGGTASNYGYTF.

The chain carries TRBV6-6 and TRBJ1-5; 9 bases match TRBD1. Germline values: CDR1 MNHNY, CDR2 SVGAGI (reference sequence). The CDR3 runs 14 residues. V shed 6 bases and J 6 bases; nucleotides not matched to a gene: 6. The CDR3 nucleotides are TGTGCCAGCAGGCCGGGGACAGGGACTCAGCCCCAGCATTTT. It yields the protein CASRPGTGTQPQHF.

The CDR3 region has the DNA TGTGCCAGCAGCGTCAACAGGGGTTACGAGCAGTACTTC. Translating it yields CASSVNRGYEQYF. J is TRBJ2-7 and V is TRBV7-6, with TRBD1 identical over 7 bases. Trimming took 5 bases from V and 4 from J; bases not matched to a gene: 5. Germline V gene sequence: CDR1 SGHVS, CDR2 FNYEAQ. The CDR3 consists of 13 residues.

Details on this clone: This CDR3 is missing its conserved last phenylalanine or tryptophan, likely due to a read error. The DNA is left out, because the CDR3 cannot be placed on it with certainty; the CDR3 is given as TCRdb lists it. The V and J genes are TRBV6-1 and TRBJ1-1; the table's D gene call, TRBD1, was not cross checked with the DNA. Both ends counted, the CDR3 spans 12 residues. Looked up from germline, CDR1 is MNHNS and CDR2 is SASEGT. The CDR3 spells CASSALETSRTV.

V and J are TRBV7-2 and TRBJ2-5, with D tentatively TRBD1 (6 bases). CDR1 is SGHTA and CDR2 is FQGNSA in the germline V gene. The germline V and J ends were trimmed by 4 bases and 9 bases, with 12 bases remaining between them. The CDR3 covers 12 residues. DNA for the CDR3: TGTGCCAGCAGCTGGGGGCCCCAGGCCCAGTACTTC. Its protein is CASSWGPQAQYF.